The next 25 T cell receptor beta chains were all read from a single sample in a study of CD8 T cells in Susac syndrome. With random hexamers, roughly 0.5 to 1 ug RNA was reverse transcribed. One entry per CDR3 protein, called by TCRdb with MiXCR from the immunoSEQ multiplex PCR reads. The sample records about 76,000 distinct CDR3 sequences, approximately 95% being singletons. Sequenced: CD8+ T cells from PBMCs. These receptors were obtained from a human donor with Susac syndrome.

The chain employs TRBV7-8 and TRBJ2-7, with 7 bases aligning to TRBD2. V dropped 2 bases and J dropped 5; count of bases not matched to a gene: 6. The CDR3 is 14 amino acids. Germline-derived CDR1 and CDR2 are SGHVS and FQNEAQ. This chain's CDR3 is CASSLRRELHEQYF. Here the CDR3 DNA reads TGTGCCAGCAGCTTACGGCGGGAGTTACACGAGCAGTACTTC.

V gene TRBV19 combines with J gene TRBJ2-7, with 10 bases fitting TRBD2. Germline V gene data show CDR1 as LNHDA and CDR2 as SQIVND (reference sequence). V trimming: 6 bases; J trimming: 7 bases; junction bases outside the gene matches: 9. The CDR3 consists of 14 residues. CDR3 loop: CASSQSGRAGEQYF. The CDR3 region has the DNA TGTGCCAGTAGCCAGAGCGGGAGGGCTGGAGAGCAGTACTTC.

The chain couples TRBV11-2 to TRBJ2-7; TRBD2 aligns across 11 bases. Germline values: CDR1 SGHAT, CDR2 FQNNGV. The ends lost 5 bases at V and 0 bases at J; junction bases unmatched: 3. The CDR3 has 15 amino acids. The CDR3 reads CASSIAGGLSYEQYF. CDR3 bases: TGTGCCAGCAGCATAGCGGGAGGGCTCTCCTACGAGCAGTACTTC.

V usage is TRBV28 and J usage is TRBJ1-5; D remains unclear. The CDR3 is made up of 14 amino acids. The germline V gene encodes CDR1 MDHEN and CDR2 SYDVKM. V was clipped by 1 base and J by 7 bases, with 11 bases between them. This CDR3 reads CASSLSIPGQPQHF. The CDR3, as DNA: TGTGCCAGCAGTTTATCCATACCCGGCCAGCCCCAGCATTTT. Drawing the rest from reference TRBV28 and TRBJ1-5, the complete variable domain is DVKVTQSSRYLVKRTGEKVFLECVQDMDHENMFWYRQDPGLGLRLIYFSYDVKMKEKGDIPEGYSVSREKKERFSLILESASTNQTSMYLCASSLSIPGQPQHFGDGTRLSIL.

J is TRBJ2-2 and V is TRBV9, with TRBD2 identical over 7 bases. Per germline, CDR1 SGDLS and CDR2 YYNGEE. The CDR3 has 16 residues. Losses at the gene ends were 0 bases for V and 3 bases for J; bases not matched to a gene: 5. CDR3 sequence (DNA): TGTGCCAGCAGCGTAGGGTCTAGCGGACACACCGGGGAGCTGTTTTTT. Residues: CASSVGSSGHTGELFF.

DNA of the CDR3: TGTGCCAGCAGCTTAGTCGGGGGGTCTGCGGAGCAGTACTTC. Translating it yields CASSLVGGSAEQYF. The chain carries TRBV7-9 and TRBJ2-7; 7 bases line up with TRBD2. The CDR3 length is 14 residues. Germline CDR1 and CDR2: SEHNR and FQNEAQ (reference sequence). Losses at the gene ends were 1 base for V and 7 bases for J; bases not matched to a gene: 7.

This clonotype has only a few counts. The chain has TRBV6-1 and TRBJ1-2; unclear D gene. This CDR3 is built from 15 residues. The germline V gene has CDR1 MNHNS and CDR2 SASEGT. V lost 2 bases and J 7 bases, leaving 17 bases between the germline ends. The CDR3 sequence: CASSERKTMGGGYTF. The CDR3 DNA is TGTGCCAGCAGTGAAAGGAAAACCATGGGAGGTGGCTACACCTTC.

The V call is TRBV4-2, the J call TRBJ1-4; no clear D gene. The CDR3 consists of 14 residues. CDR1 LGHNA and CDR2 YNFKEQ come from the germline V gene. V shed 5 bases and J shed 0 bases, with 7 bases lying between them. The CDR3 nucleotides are TGTGCCAGCAGCACAAGCTCAACTAATGAAAAACTGTTTTTT. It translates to CASSTSSTNEKLFF.

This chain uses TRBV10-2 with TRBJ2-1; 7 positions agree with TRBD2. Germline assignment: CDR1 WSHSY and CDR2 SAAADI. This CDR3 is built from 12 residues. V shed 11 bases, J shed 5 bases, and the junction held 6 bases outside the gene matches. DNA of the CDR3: TGCGCCGGGCTAGCGGACAACAATGAGCAGTTCTTC. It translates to CAGLADNNEQFF.

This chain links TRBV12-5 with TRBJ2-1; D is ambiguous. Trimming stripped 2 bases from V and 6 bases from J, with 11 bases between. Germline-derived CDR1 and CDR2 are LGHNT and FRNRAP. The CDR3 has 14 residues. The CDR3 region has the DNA TGTGCTAGTGGTTTGACTGTGGTACGCAATGAGCAGTTCTTC. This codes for CASGLTVVRNEQFF.

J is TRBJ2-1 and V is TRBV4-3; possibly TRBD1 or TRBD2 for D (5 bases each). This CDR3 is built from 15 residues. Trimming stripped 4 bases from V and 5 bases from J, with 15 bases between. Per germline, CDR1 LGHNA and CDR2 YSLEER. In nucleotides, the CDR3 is TGCGCCAGCAGCCCGGGACGGGGAAACAACAATGAGCAGTTCTTC. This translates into CASSPGRGNNNEQFF.

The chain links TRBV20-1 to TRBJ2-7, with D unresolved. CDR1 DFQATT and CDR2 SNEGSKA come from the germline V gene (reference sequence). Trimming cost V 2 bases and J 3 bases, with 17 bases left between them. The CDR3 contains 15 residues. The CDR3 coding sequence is TGCAGTGCTAGACCCGACTCGAATCCGCTCTACGAGCAGTACTTC. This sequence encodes CSARPDSNPLYEQYF.

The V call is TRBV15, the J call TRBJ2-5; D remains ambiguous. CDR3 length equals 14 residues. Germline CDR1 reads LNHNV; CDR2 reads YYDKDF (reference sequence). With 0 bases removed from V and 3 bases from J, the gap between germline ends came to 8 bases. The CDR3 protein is CATSRDKVEETQYF. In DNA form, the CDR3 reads TGTGCCACCAGCAGAGATAAGGTGGAAGAGACCCAGTACTTC.

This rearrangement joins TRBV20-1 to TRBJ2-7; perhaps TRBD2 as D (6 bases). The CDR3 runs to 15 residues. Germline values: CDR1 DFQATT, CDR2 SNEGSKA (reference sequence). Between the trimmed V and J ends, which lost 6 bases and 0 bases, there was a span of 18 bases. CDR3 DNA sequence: TGCAGTGCCAGGACGGGACTCCAAAGCTCCTACGAGCAGTACTTC. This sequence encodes CSARTGLQSSYEQYF.

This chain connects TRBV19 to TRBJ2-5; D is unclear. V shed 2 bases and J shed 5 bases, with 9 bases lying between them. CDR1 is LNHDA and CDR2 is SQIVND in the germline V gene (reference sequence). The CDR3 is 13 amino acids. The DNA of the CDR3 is TGTGCCAGTAGTATATCCGGGCCCGAGACCCAGTACTTC. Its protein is CASSISGPETQYF.

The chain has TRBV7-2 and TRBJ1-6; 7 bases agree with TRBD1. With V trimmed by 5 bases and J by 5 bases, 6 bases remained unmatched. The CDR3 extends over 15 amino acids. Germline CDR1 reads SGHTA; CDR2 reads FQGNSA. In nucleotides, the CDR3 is TGTGCCAGCAGCCGCGCCGGGACAGATAATTCACCCCTCCACTTT. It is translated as CASSRAGTDNSPLHF. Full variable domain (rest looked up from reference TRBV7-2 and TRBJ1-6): GAGVSQSPSNKVTEKGKDVELRCDPISGHTALYWYRQSLGQGLEFLIYFQGNSAPDKSGLPSDRFSAERTGGSVSTLTIQRTQQEDSAVYLCASSRAGTDNSPLHFGNGTRLTVT.

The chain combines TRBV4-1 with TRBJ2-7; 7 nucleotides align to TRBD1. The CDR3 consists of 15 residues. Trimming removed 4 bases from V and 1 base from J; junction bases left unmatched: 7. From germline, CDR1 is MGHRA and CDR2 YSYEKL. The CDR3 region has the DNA TGCGCCAGCAGCCCCGACAGGGATGGGTCCTACGAGCAGTACTTC. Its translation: CASSPDRDGSYEQYF.

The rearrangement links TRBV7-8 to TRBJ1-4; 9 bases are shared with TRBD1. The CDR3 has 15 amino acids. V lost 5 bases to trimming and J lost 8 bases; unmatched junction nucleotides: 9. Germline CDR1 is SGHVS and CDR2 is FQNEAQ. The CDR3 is CASSRTGTGREKLFF. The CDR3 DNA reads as TGTGCCAGCAGCCGAACCGGGACAGGGAGGGAAAAACTGTTTTTT.

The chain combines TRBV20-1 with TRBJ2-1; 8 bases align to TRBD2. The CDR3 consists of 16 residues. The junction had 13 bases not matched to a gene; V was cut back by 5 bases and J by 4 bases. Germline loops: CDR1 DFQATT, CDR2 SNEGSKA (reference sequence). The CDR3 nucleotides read TGCAGTGCTCTCTCCCGGGCTAGCGGGCCGTACAATGAGCAGTTCTTC. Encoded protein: CSALSRASGPYNEQFF.

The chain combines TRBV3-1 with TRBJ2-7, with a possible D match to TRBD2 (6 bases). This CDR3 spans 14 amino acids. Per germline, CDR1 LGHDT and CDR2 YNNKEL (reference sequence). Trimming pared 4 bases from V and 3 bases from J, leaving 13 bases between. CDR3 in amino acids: CASSPQTSLYEQYF. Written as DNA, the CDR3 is TGTGCCAGCAGCCCCCAGACTAGTCTCTACGAGCAGTACTTC.

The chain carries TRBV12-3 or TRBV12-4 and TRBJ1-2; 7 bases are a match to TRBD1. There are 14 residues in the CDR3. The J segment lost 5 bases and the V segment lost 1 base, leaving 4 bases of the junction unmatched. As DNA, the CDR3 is TGTGCCAGCAGTTTAGGTGACAGGGTATATGGCTACACCTTC. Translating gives CASSLGDRVYGYTF.

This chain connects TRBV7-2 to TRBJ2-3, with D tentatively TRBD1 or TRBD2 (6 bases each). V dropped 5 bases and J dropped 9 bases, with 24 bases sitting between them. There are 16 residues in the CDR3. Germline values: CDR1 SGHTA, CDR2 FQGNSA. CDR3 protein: CASSRIPGAPRGTQYF. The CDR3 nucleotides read TGTGCCAGCAGCCGTATCCCGGGGGCCCCCCGAGGGACGCAGTATTTT.

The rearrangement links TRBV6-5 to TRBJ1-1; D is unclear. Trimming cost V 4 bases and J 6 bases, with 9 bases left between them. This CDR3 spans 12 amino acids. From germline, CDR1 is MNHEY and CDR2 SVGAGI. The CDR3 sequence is CASSWGGAEAFF. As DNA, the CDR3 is TGTGCCAGCAGTTGGGGAGGCGCTGAAGCTTTCTTT.

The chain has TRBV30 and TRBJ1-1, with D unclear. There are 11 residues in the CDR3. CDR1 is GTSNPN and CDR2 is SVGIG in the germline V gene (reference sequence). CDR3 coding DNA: TGTGCGGGCGGCTTGAACACTGAAGCTTTCTTT. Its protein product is CAGGLNTEAFF.

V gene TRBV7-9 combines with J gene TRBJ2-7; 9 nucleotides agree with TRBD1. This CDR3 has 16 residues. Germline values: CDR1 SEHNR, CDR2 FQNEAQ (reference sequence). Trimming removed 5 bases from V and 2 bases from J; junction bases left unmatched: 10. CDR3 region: CASSRNPGQGPYEQYF. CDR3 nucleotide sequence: TGTGCCAGCAGCCGAAATCCGGGACAGGGTCCCTACGAGCAGTACTTC.